Listed here are 27 T cell receptor beta chains from one sample, sequenced in a study of OX40 agonist ivuxolimab in advanced cancers. The repertoire was sequenced with immunoSEQ multiplex PCR; TCRdb's copy has only in-frame clones and lacks some. The sample comprises about 55,000 clones, 80% of which are singletons, and less than 4.5% rests with the top ten. Sequencing was performed on CD4+ or CD8+ T cells sorted from blood, taken in a trial of the OX40 agonist ivuxolimab. The receptors derive from an adult with an advanced solid tumor such as melanoma, head and neck, liver or kidney cancer.

This chain joins TRBV10-1 and TRBJ2-7; D is uncertain. The V and J ends lost 6 bases and 0 bases respectively, with 15 bases between them. CDR1 and CDR2 (germline): WNHNN, SYGVQD (reference sequence). The CDR3 runs to 15 residues. The CDR3 loop is CASRPHKRSSYEQYF. The CDR3 DNA follows: TGCGCCAGCAGACCGCACAAAAGGAGCTCCTACGAGCAGTACTTC.

Only a few counts were recorded for this clone. The chain employs TRBV2 and TRBJ1-4; D is perhaps TRBD1 (6 bases). V shed 7 bases and J shed 7 bases, with 13 bases lying between them. Germline V gene sequence: CDR1 SNHLY, CDR2 FYNNEI. There are 13 residues in the CDR3. In DNA form, the CDR3 reads TGTGCCAGCATCAGGGGCCGGGGTGAAAAACTGTTTTTT. Translated: CASIRGRGEKLFF.

As regards this clone: One end of the junction varies from germline; a read error may be responsible. V usage is TRBV5-4 and J usage is TRBJ1-3; no clear D gene. The germline gives CDR1 SGHNT, CDR2 YYREEE (reference sequence). The CDR3 is made up of 17 amino acids. CDR3 nucleotides: TGCGCCAGCAGCCAAGATCGTCAGCAGGAGCTTGGAAACACCATATATTTT. It encodes CASSQDRQQELGNTIYF.

J is TRBJ2-3 and V is TRBV7-2; perhaps TRBD2 as D (5 bases). Germline CDR1 reads SGHTA; CDR2 reads FQGNSA. The CDR3 is made up of 13 amino acids. Trimming took off 3 bases at V and 4 bases at J, with 8 bases between the two ends. The DNA for the CDR3 is TGTGCCAGCAGCTTCGGGGTGGCAGATACGCAGTATTTT. Translated, it gives CASSFGVADTQYF. Using reference TRBV7-2 and TRBJ2-3 for the parts outside the CDR3, the full variable domain is GAGVSQSPSNKVTEKGKDVELRCDPISGHTALYWYRQSLGQGLEFLIYFQGNSAPDKSGLPSDRFSAERTGGSVSTLTIQRTQQEDSAVYLCASSFGVADTQYFGPGTRLTVL.

The gene calls are TRBV27 and TRBJ1-4; D remains ambiguous. Trimming took 8 bases from V and 3 from J, leaving 7 bases between them. The CDR3 is 12 residues long. Germline CDR1 MNHEY, CDR2 SMNVEV (reference sequence). The DNA of the CDR3 is TGTGCCAGCCATGGCCCTAATGAAAAACTGTTTTTT. It encodes CASHGPNEKLFF.

The chain employs TRBV4-1 and TRBJ1-1, with no clear D. CDR1 and CDR2 from the germline V gene are MGHRA and YSYEKL. This CDR3 comprises 14 residues. V shed 0 bases and J shed 4 bases, with 9 bases lying between them. CDR3 DNA: TGCGCCAGCAGCCAAGATGGTACCGTCACTGAAGCTTTCTTT. It specifies CASSQDGTVTEAFF.

The J gene is TRBJ2-7, the V gene TRBV5-1, with D unclear. Germline loops: CDR1 SGHRS, CDR2 YFSETQ. The CDR3 is 15 residues long. Trimming pared 5 bases from V and 3 bases from J, leaving 18 bases between. CDR3 nucleotides: TGCGCCAGCAGTCCGGACGTAGCAGCGATCTACGAGCAGTACTTC. It is translated as CASSPDVAAIYEQYF. Full variable domain (remainder filled in from reference TRBV5-1 and TRBJ2-7): KAGVTQTPRYLIKTRGQQVTLSCSPISGHRSVSWYQQTPGQGLQFLFEYFSETQRNKGNFPGRFSGRQFSNSRSEMNVSTLELGDSALYLCASSPDVAAIYEQYFGPGTRLTVT.

The chain couples TRBV27 to TRBJ2-7; D is perhaps TRBD1 (5 bases). Looked up from germline, CDR1 is MNHEY and CDR2 is SMNVEV (reference sequence). This CDR3 is 16 amino acids long. Trimming removed 7 bases from V and 3 bases from J, with 22 bases in between. The CDR3: CASKIRASLIGYEQYF. CDR3 nucleotides: TGTGCCAGCAAAATCAGGGCCTCACTAATTGGCTACGAGCAGTACTTC.

This clone has more than one count but fewer than ten. The chain uses TRBV5-8 and TRBJ2-3; D unclear. With 0 bases removed from V and 5 bases from J, the gap between germline ends came to 19 bases. CDR1 is SGHTS and CDR2 is YDEGEE in the germline V gene. The CDR3 has 17 residues. The CDR3 bases are TGTGCCAGCAGCTTGGCCGTGCTGGCAGCCATGGGAGATACGCAGTATTTT. This translates into CASSLAVLAAMGDTQYF.

The rearrangement links TRBV7-6 to TRBJ1-2; tentative D call: TRBD1 (6 bases). The CDR3 consists of 15 residues. Germline V gene data show CDR1 as SGHVS and CDR2 as FNYEAQ. The V gene lost 5 bases and the J gene lost 1 base, with 14 bases spanning the gap. CDR3 region: CASSPLGHLNYGYTF. CDR3 sequence (DNA): TGTGCCAGCAGCCCTCTGGGACACCTTAACTATGGCTACACCTTC.

This clone was counted between two and nine times. The genes are TRBV6-6 and TRBJ1-2; no clear D. V lost 2 bases, J lost 2 bases, and 6 bases lay in between. The CDR3 has 13 residues. Germline V gene data show CDR1 as MNHNY and CDR2 as SVGAGI (reference sequence). The CDR3 protein is CASSYDDNYGYTF. CDR3 bases: TGTGCCAGCAGTTACGATGACAACTATGGCTACACCTTC.

The chain couples TRBV6-5 to TRBJ1-5; no reliable D call. Germline CDR1 reads MNHEY; CDR2 reads SVGAGI. V was trimmed by 5 bases and J by 14 bases, leaving 13 bases between them. CDR3 size: 11 residues. The CDR3 coding sequence is TGTGCCAGCAGTGAAGCGGGTCCCAAGCATTTT. Residues: CASSEAGPKHF.

J is TRBJ2-5 and V is TRBV19; D possibly corresponds to TRBD2 (6 bases). The length of the CDR3 is 13 residues. CDR1 and CDR2 from the germline V gene are LNHDA and SQIVND (reference sequence). V lost 5 bases and J lost 5, with 12 bases in between. CDR3 in DNA: TGTGCCAGTAGTCCCGGGGGATTCGAGACCCAGTACTTC. Protein: CASSPGGFETQYF.

The CDR3 here is CASSLLGELFF. The CDR3 DNA reads as TGTGCCAGCAGCTTACTGGGGGAACTGTTTTTT. V and J are TRBV7-9 and TRBJ1-4; a weak D match, TRBD1 (5 bases). The CDR3 loop spans 11 amino acids. Per the germline V gene, CDR1 is SEHNR and CDR2 is FQNEAQ (reference sequence). Trimming stripped 2 bases from V and 12 bases from J, with 7 bases between.

Of note for this clone: The junction differs from germline at one of its ends, possibly a read error. The rearrangement uses TRBV11-3 and TRBJ2-7; 10 bases are shared with TRBD2. The germline V gene encodes CDR1 SGHNT and CDR2 YENEEA. The CDR3 is made up of 16 amino acids. The CDR3 here is CASSPGTSASSNEQYF. CDR3 DNA sequence: TGTGCCAGCAGCCCCGGGACTAGCGCATCCTCCAACGAGCAGTACTTC.

Only one count was recorded for this clone. The chain has TRBV5-1 and TRBJ1-1, with 9 nucleotides matching TRBD1. There are 15 residues in the CDR3. Per the germline V gene, CDR1 is SGHRS and CDR2 is YFSETQ. V lost 3 bases to trimming and J lost 2 bases; unmatched junction nucleotides: 5. The CDR3 DNA reads as TGCGCCAGCAGCTCCCGGACAGGGGACAACACTGAAGCTTTCTTT. This translates into CASSSRTGDNTEAFF.

The chain carries TRBV7-9 and TRBJ2-5; D ambiguous. CDR1 SEHNR and CDR2 FQNEAQ come from the germline V gene (reference sequence). V was cut by 1 base and J by 4 bases, with 16 bases left in between. The CDR3 has 16 residues. The CDR3 region is CASSLGSTSSRETQYF. CDR3 nucleotides: TGTGCCAGCAGCTTAGGCTCGACTTCCTCGCGAGAGACCCAGTACTTC.

This clone was seen more than once but under ten times. This chain connects TRBV19 to TRBJ2-2, with D hard to call. Germline-derived CDR1 and CDR2 are LNHDA and SQIVND (reference sequence). Trimming took off 7 bases at V and 0 bases at J, with 6 bases between the two ends. CDR3 length: 13 residues. CDR3 in amino acids: CASTNANTGELFF. The CDR3 DNA is TGTGCCAGTACGAACGCGAACACCGGGGAGCTGTTTTTT.

The V and J genes are TRBV2 and TRBJ1-2; no firm D call. This CDR3 is built from 14 residues. Trimming cost V 3 bases and J 2 bases, with 10 bases left between them. The germline V gene has CDR1 SNHLY and CDR2 FYNNEI. CDR3 loop: CASSDDVRNYGYTF. Written as DNA, the CDR3 is TGTGCCAGCAGTGACGACGTTAGAAACTATGGCTACACCTTC. Full variable domain (rest looked up from reference TRBV2 and TRBJ1-2): EPEVTQTPSHQVTQMGQEVILRCVPISNHLYFYWYRQILGQKVEFLVSFYNNEISEKSEIFDDQFSVERPDGSNFTLKIRSTKLEDSAMYFCASSDDVRNYGYTFGSGTRLTVV.

The chain combines TRBV19 with TRBJ1-6, with TRBD1 identical over 8 bases. Losses at the gene ends were 6 bases for V and 7 bases for J; bases not matched to a gene: 8. This CDR3 has 15 amino acids. Germline values: CDR1 LNHDA, CDR2 SQIVND (reference sequence). CDR3: CASSETGDVNSPLHF. Here the CDR3 DNA reads TGTGCCAGTAGCGAGACAGGGGACGTGAATTCACCCCTCCACTTT.

J is TRBJ2-3 and V is TRBV7-9, with 7 positions matching TRBD2. The V gene end was trimmed by 3 bases and the J gene end by 2 bases; junction bases not matched to a gene: 8. The CDR3 is 16 residues long. Germline V gives CDR1 SEHNR, CDR2 FQNEAQ (reference sequence). The chain's CDR3 is CASSFGLGTSTDTQYF. The CDR3 region has the DNA TGTGCCAGCAGCTTCGGACTAGGGACCTCCACAGATACGCAGTATTTT.

This clone was detected only a few times. The CDR3 coding sequence is TGTGCCAGCAGCTTTGAGCAGCCCTACGAGCAGTACTTC. Translating it yields CASSFEQPYEQYF. The chain combines TRBV7-2 with TRBJ2-7; D is unresolved. This CDR3 region has 13 residues. CDR1 and CDR2 from the germline V gene are SGHTA and FQGNSA. The ends were cut back, 3 bases at V and 2 bases at J, with 8 bases in the middle.

The chain has TRBV30 and TRBJ1-6; D ambiguous. This CDR3 has 11 amino acids. Germline V gene data show CDR1 as GTSNPN and CDR2 as SVGIG (reference sequence). With 7 bases removed from V and 9 bases from J, the gap between germline ends came to 10 bases. The DNA of the CDR3 is TGTGCCTTAGAGGGAGGTTCACCCCTCCACTTT. It yields the protein CALEGGSPLHF.

This chain links TRBV5-1 with TRBJ2-3; 8 nucleotides agree with TRBD2. The germline gives CDR1 SGHRS, CDR2 YFSETQ. The CDR3 contains 16 residues. The V and J ends lost 0 bases and 2 bases, in that order; junction bases with no gene match: 5. This CDR3 reads CASSLVQRGNTDTQYF. The DNA of the CDR3 is TGCGCCAGCAGCTTGGTGCAGCGGGGGAACACAGATACGCAGTATTTT.

This clone showed up just once. The chain couples TRBV9 to TRBJ1-2; unclear D gene. The CDR3 sequence is 15 residues long. CDR1 and CDR2 from the germline V gene are SGDLS and YYNGEE. The V end was cut by 0 bases, the J end by 6 bases, with 15 bases between. The CDR3 here is CASSVGGQIPDGYTF. CDR3 bases: TGTGCCAGCAGCGTAGGTGGGCAGATCCCCGATGGCTACACCTTC.

The rearrangement uses TRBV15 and TRBJ1-2; D possibly corresponds to TRBD1 (6 bases). There are 15 residues in the CDR3. With 1 base removed from V and 2 bases from J, the gap between germline ends came to 11 bases. The germline CDR1 and CDR2 sequences are LNHNV and YYDKDF (reference sequence). This CDR3 is CATSRVGGRNYGYTF. The CDR3, as DNA: TGTGCCACCAGCAGAGTGGGGGGGCGCAACTATGGCTACACCTTC.

V gene TRBV6-6 combines with J gene TRBJ2-2; maybe TRBD1 (6 bases). The CDR3 spans 14 residues. The germline V gene encodes CDR1 MNHNY and CDR2 SVGAGI (reference sequence). V lost 7 bases to trimming and J lost 4 bases, with 13 bases between them. The CDR3 sequence is CASTLPGATGELFF. In nucleotides, the CDR3 is TGTGCCAGCACCCTGCCAGGGGCCACCGGGGAGCTGTTTTTT.